This paragraph reports one TCR beta chain. These data belong to a study of technical replicates of blood from several donors. V lost 0 bases and J lost 2, with 10 bases in between. Germline V CDR1 and CDR2: LNHNV, YYDKDF (reference sequence). The CDR3 contains 15 residues. This table comes from immunoSEQ multiplex PCR, and its TCRdb copy is limited to in-frame clones, with some not included. The repertoire holds roughly 92,000 clones, with approximately 96% as singletons. The V call is TRBV15, the J call TRBJ2-5; the D is unclear. The source is a human donor in good health. The specimen sequenced was T cells isolated from PBMCs. The CDR3 protein is CATSRDGQQQETQYF. As DNA, the CDR3 is TGTGCCACCAGCAGAGATGGGCAGCAGCAAGAGACCCAGTACTTC.